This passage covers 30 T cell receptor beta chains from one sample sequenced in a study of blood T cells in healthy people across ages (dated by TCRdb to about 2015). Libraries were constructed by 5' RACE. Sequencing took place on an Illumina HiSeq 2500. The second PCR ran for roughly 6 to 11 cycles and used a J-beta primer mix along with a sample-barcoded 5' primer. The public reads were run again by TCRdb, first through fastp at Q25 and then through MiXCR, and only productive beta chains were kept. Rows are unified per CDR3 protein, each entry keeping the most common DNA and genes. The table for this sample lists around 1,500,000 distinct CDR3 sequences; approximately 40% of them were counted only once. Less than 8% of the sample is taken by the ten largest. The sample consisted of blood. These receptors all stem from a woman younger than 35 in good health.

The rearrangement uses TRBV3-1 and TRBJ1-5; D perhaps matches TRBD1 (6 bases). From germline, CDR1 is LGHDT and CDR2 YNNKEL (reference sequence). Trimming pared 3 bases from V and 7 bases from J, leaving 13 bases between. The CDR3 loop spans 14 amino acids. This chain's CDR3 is CASSQGRGGQPQHF. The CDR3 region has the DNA TGTGCCAGCAGCCAGGGTAGGGGGGGACAGCCCCAGCATTTT. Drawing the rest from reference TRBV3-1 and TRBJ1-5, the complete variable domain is DTAVSQTPKYLVTQMGNDKSIKCEQNLGHDTMYWYKQDSKKFLKIMFSYNNKELIINETVPNRFSPKSPDKAHLNLHINSLELGDSAVYFCASSQGRGGQPQHFGDGTRLSIL.

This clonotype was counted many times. CDR3: CSAREWRALQVPSTDTQYF. For the CDR3, the DNA is TGCAGTGCTAGAGAATGGAGGGCCCTACAGGTCCCTAGCACAGATACGCAGTATTTT. The chain is built from TRBV20-1 and TRBJ2-3, with D tentatively TRBD2 (6 bases). The CDR3 consists of 19 residues. In germline, CDR1 is DFQATT, CDR2 SNEGSKA (reference sequence). Trimming took 0 bases from V and 0 from J, leaving 22 bases between them.

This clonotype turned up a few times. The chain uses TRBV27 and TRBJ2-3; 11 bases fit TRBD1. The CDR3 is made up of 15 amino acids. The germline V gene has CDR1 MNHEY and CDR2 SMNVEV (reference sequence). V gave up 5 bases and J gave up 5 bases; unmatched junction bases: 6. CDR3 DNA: TGTGCCAGCAGTCCCGGGACAGGGGGTCGAGATACGCAGTATTTT. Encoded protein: CASSPGTGGRDTQYF.

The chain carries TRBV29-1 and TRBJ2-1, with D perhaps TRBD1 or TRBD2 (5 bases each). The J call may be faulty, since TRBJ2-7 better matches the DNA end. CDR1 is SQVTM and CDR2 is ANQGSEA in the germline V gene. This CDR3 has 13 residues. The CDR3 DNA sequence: TGCAGCGCCGGTTCCGGGGCCTACAATGAGCAGTACTTC. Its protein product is CSAGSGAYNEQYF.

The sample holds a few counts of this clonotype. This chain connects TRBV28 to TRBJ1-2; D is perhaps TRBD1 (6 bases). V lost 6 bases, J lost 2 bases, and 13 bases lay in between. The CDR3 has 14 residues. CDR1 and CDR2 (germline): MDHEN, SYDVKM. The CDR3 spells CASRYSDRNYGYTF. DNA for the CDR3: TGTGCCAGCAGATACTCAGACAGGAACTATGGCTACACCTTC.

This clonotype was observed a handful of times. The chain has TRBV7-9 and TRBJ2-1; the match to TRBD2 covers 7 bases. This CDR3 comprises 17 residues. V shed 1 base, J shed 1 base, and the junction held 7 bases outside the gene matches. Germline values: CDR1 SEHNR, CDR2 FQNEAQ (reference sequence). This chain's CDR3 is CASSLDVGLDSYNEQFF. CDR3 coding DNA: TGTGCCAGCAGCTTAGACGTAGGACTAGATTCCTACAATGAGCAGTTCTTC.

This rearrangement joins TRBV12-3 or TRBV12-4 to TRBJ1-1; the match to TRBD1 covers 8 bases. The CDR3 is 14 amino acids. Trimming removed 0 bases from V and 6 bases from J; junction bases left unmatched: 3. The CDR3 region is CASSLADRVAEAFF. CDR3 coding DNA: TGTGCCAGCAGTTTAGCGGACAGGGTAGCTGAAGCTTTCTTT.

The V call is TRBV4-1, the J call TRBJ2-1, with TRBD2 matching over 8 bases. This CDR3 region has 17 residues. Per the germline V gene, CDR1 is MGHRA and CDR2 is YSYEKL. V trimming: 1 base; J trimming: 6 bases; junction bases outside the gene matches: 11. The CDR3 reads CASSQGPLTSGVNEQFF. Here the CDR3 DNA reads TGCGCCAGCAGCCAAGGCCCGCTCACTAGCGGAGTCAATGAGCAGTTCTTC.

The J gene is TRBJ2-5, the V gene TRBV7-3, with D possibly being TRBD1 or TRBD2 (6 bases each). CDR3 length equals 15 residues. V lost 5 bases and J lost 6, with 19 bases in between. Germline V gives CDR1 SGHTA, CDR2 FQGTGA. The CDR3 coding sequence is TGTGCCAGCAGCCCGGGGGCGGGCTCTCACCAGACCCAGTACTTC. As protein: CASSPGAGSHQTQYF.

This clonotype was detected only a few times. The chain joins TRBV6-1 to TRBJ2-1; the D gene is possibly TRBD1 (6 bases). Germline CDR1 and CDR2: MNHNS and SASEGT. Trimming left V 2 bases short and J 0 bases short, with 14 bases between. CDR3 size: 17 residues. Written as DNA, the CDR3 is TGTGCCAGCAGTGAAAGCTCCGGGACATACTCCTACAATGAGCAGTTCTTC. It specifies CASSESSGTYSYNEQFF.

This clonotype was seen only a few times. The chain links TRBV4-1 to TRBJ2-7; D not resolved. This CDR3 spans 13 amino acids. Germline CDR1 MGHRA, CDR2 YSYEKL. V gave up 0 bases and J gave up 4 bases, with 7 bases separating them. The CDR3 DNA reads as TGCGCCAGCAGCCAAGATCTACAGTACGAGCAGTACTTC. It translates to CASSQDLQYEQYF.

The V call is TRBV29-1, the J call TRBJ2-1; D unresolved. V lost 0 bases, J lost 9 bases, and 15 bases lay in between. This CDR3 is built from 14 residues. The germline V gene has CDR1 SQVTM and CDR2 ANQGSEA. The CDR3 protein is CSVEDTRGRTEQFF. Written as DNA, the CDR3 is TGCAGCGTTGAAGATACCCGCGGACGTACTGAGCAGTTCTTC.

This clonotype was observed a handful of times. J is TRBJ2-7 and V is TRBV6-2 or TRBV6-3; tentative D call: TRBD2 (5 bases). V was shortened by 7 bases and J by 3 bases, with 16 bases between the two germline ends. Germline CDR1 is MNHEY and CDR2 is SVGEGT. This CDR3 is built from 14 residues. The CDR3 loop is CASKDGLLNYEQYF. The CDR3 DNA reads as TGTGCCAGCAAAGACGGACTGCTAAACTACGAGCAGTACTTC.

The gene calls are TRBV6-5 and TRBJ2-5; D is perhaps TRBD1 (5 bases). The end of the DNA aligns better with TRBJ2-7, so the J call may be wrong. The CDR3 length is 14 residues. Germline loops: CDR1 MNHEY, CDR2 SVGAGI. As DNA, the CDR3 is TGTGCCAGCAGTCGCAACAGGCCGAGGTACGAGCAGTACTTC. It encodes CASSRNRPRYEQYF.

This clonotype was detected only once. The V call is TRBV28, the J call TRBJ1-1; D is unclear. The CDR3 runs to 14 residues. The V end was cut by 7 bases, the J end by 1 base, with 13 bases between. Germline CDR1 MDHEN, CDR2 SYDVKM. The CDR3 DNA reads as TGTGCCAGCAACCCCTCCAACAGGAACACTGAAGCTTTCTTT. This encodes CASNPSNRNTEAFF.

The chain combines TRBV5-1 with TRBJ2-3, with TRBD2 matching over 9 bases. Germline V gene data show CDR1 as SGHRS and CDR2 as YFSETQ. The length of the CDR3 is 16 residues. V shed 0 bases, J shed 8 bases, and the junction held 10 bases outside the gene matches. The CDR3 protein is CASSLAEGKAGGTQYF. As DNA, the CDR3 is TGCGCCAGCAGCTTGGCCGAGGGTAAAGCGGGGGGTACGCAGTATTTT.

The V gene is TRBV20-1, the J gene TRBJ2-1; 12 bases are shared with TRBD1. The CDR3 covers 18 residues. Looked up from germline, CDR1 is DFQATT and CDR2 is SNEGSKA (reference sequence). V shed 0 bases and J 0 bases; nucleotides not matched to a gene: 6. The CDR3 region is CSARDGTGGASSYNEQFF. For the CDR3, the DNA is TGCAGTGCTAGAGATGGGACAGGGGGCGCGTCCTCCTACAATGAGCAGTTCTTC.

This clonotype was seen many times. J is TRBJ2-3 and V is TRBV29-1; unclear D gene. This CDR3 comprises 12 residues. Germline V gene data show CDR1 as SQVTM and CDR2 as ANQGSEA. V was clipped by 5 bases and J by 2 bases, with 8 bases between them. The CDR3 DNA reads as TGCAGCGTTAACCCCAACACAGATACGCAGTATTTT. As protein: CSVNPNTDTQYF.

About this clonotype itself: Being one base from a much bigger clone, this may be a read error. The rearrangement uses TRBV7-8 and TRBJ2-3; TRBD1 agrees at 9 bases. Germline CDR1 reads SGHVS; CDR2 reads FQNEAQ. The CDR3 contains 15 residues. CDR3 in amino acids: CANSLRTGGTDTQYF. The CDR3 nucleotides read TGTGCCAACAGCTTACGGACAGGGGGCACAGATACGCAGTATTTT.

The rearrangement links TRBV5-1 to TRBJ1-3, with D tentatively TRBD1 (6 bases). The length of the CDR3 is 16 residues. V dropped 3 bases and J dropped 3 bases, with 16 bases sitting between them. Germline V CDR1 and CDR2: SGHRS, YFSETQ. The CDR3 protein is CASSWNIQGLGNTIYF. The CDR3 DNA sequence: TGCGCCAGCAGCTGGAATATACAGGGTCTTGGAAACACCATATATTTT.

The CDR3 sequence is CASSPYREADHTQYF. Here the CDR3 DNA reads TGTGCCAGCAGCCCCTATCGGGAGGCGGATCATACGCAGTATTTT. The V gene is TRBV7-6, the J gene TRBJ2-3; 7 bases are shared with TRBD2. With 5 bases clipped from V and 7 bases from J, the junction kept 12 bases outside the gene matches. CDR1 is SGHVS and CDR2 is FNYEAQ in the germline V gene. This CDR3 contains 15 residues.

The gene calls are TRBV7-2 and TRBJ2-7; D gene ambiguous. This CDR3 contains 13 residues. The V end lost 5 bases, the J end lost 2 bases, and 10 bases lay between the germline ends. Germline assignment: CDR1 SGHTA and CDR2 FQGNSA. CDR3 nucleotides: TGTGCCAGCAGCCCCCCAGAGACCTACGAGCAGTACTTC. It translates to CASSPPETYEQYF.

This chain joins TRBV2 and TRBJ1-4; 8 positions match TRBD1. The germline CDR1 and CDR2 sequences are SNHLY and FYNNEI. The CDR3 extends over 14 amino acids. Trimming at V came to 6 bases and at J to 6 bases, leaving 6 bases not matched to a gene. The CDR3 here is CASSFDRGYEKLFF. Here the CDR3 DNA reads TGTGCCAGCAGCTTCGACAGGGGTTATGAAAAACTGTTTTTT.

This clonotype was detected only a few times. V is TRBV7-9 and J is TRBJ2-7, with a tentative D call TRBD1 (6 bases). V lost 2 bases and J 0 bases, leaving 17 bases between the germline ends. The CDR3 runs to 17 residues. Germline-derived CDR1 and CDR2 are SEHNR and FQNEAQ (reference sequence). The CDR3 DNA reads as TGTGCCAGCAGCTTACTCGGACCTAGGGGGAGCTCCTACGAGCAGTACTTC. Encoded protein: CASSLLGPRGSSYEQYF.

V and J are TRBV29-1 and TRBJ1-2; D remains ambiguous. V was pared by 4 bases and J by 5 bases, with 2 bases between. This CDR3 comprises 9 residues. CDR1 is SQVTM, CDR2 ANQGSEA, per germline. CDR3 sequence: CSVAYGYTF. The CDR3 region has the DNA TGCAGCGTTGCGTATGGCTACACCTTC. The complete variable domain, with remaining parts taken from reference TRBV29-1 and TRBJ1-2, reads SAVISQKPSRDICQRGTSLTIQCQVDSQVTMMFWYRQQPGQSLTLIATANQGSEATYESGFVIDKFPISRPNLTFSTLTVSNMSPEDSSIYLCSVAYGYTFGSGTRLTVV.

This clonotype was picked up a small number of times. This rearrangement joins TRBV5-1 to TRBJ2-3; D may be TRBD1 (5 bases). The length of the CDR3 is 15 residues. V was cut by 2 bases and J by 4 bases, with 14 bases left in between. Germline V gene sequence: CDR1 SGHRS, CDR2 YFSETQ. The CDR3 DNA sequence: TGCGCCAGCAGCTTTGGGCAGGGTGGCGCAGATACGCAGTATTTT. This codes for CASSFGQGGADTQYF.

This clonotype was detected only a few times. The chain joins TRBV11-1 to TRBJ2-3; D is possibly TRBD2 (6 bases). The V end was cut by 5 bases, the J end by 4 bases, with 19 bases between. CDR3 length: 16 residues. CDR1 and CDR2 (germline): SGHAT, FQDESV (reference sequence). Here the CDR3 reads CASSPSRSGVADTQYF. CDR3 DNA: TGTGCCAGCAGCCCCTCACGTTCGGGAGTAGCAGATACGCAGTATTTT. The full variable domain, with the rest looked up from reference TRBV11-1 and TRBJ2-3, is EAEVAQSPRYKITEKSQAVAFWCDPISGHATLYWYRQILGQGPELLVQFQDESVVDDSQLPKDRFSAERLKGVDSTLKIQPAELGDSAMYLCASSPSRSGVADTQYFGPGTRLTVL.

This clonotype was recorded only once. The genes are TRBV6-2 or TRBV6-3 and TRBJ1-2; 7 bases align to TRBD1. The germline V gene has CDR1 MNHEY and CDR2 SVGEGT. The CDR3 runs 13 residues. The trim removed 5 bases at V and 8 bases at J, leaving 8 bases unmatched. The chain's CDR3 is CASSALIGGGYTF. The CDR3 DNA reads TGTGCCAGCAGTGCCCTCATAGGGGGCGGCTACACCTTC.

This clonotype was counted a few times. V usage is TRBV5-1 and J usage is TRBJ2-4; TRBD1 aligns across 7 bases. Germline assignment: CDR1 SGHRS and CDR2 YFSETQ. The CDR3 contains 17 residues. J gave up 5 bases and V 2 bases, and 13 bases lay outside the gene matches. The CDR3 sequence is CASSFIKDSQGENIQYF. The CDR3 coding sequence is TGCGCCAGCAGCTTTATAAAGGACTCTCAGGGGGAAAACATTCAGTACTTC.

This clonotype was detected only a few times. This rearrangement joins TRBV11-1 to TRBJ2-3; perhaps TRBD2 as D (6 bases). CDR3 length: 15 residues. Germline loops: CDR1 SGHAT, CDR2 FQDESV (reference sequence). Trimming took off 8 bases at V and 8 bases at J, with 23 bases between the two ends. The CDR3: CASAGKLGRYLTQYF. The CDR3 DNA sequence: TGTGCCAGCGCGGGTAAACTAGGGAGGTACCTTACGCAGTATTTT.